These 16 T cell receptor beta chains came from one sample sequenced in a study of blood T cells in healthy people across ages. The use of a sample-barcoded 5' primer and a J-beta primer mix characterized a second PCR of about 7 to 12 cycles. Each CDR3 protein gets one entry after TCRdb re-called the 5' RACE reads with MiXCR. This repertoire shows just under 550,000 distinct CDR3 sequences, less than 25% found once; its top ten account for roughly 9.4%. These sequences were also reported in another study, on T cells of mothers and their children.

Input material: blood. Source of these receptors: a boy between 10 and 17 years old in good health.

This clonotype occurred once. The CDR3 ends on some other residue instead of the conserved phenylalanine or tryptophan, so this is likely a read error. Because the CDR3's place on the DNA is in doubt, the DNA is left out and the CDR3 is given as listed by TCRdb. This rearrangement joins TRBV28 to TRBJ2-5; TRBD1, as called in the table, went unchecked against the DNA. CDR1 is MDHEN and CDR2 is SYDVKM in the germline V gene. The CDR3 has 12 residues if both end residues are counted. The CDR3 loop is CASSLFPWPGAS.

V usage is TRBV7-8 and J usage is TRBJ2-1; 7 positions match TRBD1. The germline gives CDR1 SGHVS, CDR2 FQNEAQ. This CDR3 has 17 amino acids. V lost 5 bases, J lost 4 bases, and 14 bases stayed unmatched. CDR3 amino acids: CASSPGVRQGFYNEQFF. Written as DNA, the CDR3 is TGTGCCAGCAGCCCCGGCGTGCGACAGGGTTTTTACAATGAGCAGTTCTTC.

There are a few counts of this clonotype. A much bigger clone sits one base away, suggesting this may be a read error. The chain is built from TRBV4-1 and TRBJ1-5; D gene unclear. Germline values: CDR1 MGHRA, CDR2 YSYEKL. The CDR3 loop spans 13 amino acids. CDR3 loop: CASSYRSNQPPHF. CDR3 DNA sequence: TGCGCCAGCAGCTACCGTAGCAATCAGCCCCCGCATTTT.

The chain joins TRBV2 to TRBJ2-3; D possibly uses TRBD1 or TRBD2 (5 bases each). Germline V gives CDR1 SNHLY, CDR2 FYNNEI. The CDR3 extends over 13 amino acids. Trimming took off 7 bases at V and 4 bases at J, with 12 bases between the two ends. CDR3 bases: TGTGCCAGCAAGGGGACCCGCTCAGATACGCAGTATTTT. It specifies CASKGTRSDTQYF.

This clonotype showed up just a few times. The chain recombines TRBV7-2 with TRBJ2-3; 7 bases match TRBD1. Looked up from germline, CDR1 is SGHTA and CDR2 is FQGNSA. V shed 4 bases, J shed 2 bases, and the junction held 6 bases outside the gene matches. CDR3 length: 15 residues. The CDR3 DNA reads as TGTGCCAGCAGCTCGACAGGGTGGAACACAGATACGCAGTATTTT. As protein: CASSSTGWNTDTQYF.

The gene calls are TRBV7-2 and TRBJ1-5; the D is unclear. The CDR3 has 15 residues. Trimming removed 6 bases from V and 3 bases from J, with 15 bases in between. Germline V gene sequence: CDR1 SGHTA, CDR2 FQGNSA. The CDR3 is CASSPLRASNQPQHF. The CDR3 DNA sequence: TGTGCCAGCAGTCCCCTCCGGGCGTCCAATCAGCCCCAGCATTTT.

This clonotype occurred a few times. The genes are TRBV12-3 or TRBV12-4 and TRBJ1-1; no clear D. CDR3 length: 15 residues. Trimming pared 2 bases from V and 4 bases from J, leaving 14 bases between. The CDR3 sequence: CASSLSLLSGTEAFF. The CDR3 DNA sequence: TGTGCCAGCAGTTTAAGTTTACTAAGTGGCACTGAAGCTTTCTTT.

The chain recombines TRBV4-3 with TRBJ2-5; TRBD1 is a possible D gene (6 bases). In germline, CDR1 is LGHNA, CDR2 YSLEER. The length of the CDR3 is 13 residues. Trimming shortened V by 0 bases and J by 9 bases, and 11 bases separated the two germline ends. CDR3 loop: CASSQESEGAQYF. The CDR3 DNA reads as TGCGCCAGCAGCCAAGAAAGCGAGGGGGCCCAGTACTTC.

This clonotype showed up just a few times. V is TRBV2 and J is TRBJ2-3; 7 bases fit TRBD1. Germline V CDR1 and CDR2: SNHLY, FYNNEI. CDR3 size: 13 residues. With 7 bases clipped from V and 10 bases from J, the junction kept 11 bases outside the gene matches. The CDR3 reads CASMGTDFFPQYF. The CDR3 DNA sequence: TGTGCCAGCATGGGGACAGACTTTTTTCCGCAGTATTTT.

This sequence joins TRBV6-2 or TRBV6-3 and TRBJ2-1; TRBD2 matches 8 bases. V was pared by 0 bases and J by 1 base, with 2 bases of the junction left unmatched. The CDR3 is 16 amino acids. Germline V gene lookup returns CDR1 MNHEY and CDR2 SVGEGT. In DNA, the CDR3 is TGTGCCAGCAGTTACTCAGAGCGGGAGTCCTACAATGAGCAGTTCTTC. The encoded protein is CASSYSERESYNEQFF.

This clonotype came up a few times. This chain connects TRBV18 to TRBJ2-1; D ambiguous. From germline, CDR1 is KGHSH and CDR2 LQKENI. CDR3 length: 13 residues. Trimming pared 2 bases from V and 10 bases from J, leaving 12 bases between. The CDR3 loop reads CASSPSRAREQFF. CDR3 DNA: TGTGCCAGCTCACCATCACGGGCAAGAGAGCAGTTCTTC.

The chain is built from TRBV13 and TRBJ2-7; D unresolved. This CDR3 is 11 amino acids long. CDR1 and CDR2 from the germline V gene are PRHDT and FYEKMQ (reference sequence). The ends were cut back, 4 bases at V and 5 bases at J, with 6 bases in the middle. CDR3 coding DNA: TGTGCCAGCAGCTCCCTCCACGAGCAGTACTTC. Translated, it gives CASSSLHEQYF.

V is TRBV6-2 or TRBV6-3 and J is TRBJ2-5; D tentatively reads TRBD1 or TRBD2 (5 bases each). The tail of the sequence fits TRBJ2-7 better, so the J call may be wrong. Germline CDR1 is MNHEY and CDR2 is SVGEGT. This CDR3 region has 14 residues. The CDR3 here is CASSYWDLNYEQYF. For the CDR3, the DNA is TGTGCCAGCAGTTACTGGGACCTAAACTACGAGCAGTACTTC.

This clonotype was seen more than once but under ten times. The J gene is TRBJ2-3, the V gene TRBV7-4, with D possibly being TRBD2 (5 bases). Deletions cut 2 bases from V and 1 base from J, with 7 bases between. Per the germline V gene, CDR1 is SGHVT and CDR2 is SQSDAQ. There are 14 residues in the CDR3. CDR3 sequence: CASSLWTCTDTQYF. The CDR3 DNA reads TGTGCCAGCAGCTTATGGACTTGCACAGATACGCAGTATTTT.

The gene calls are TRBV14 and TRBJ1-1; D is uncertain. The CDR3 has 14 amino acids. V was clipped by 2 bases and J by 1 base, with 8 bases between them. CDR1 is SGHDN and CDR2 is FVKESK in the germline V gene. The CDR3: CASSQKWGNTEAFF. CDR3 coding DNA: TGTGCCAGCAGCCAAAAGTGGGGGAACACTGAAGCTTTCTTT.

This clonotype was seen only a few times. This chain links TRBV5-1 with TRBJ2-5; D gene unclear. Germline assignment: CDR1 SGHRS and CDR2 YFSETQ. The CDR3 covers 20 residues. Trimming took 3 bases from V and 5 from J, leaving 32 bases between them. The chain's CDR3 is CASSWVVKVPQPTGGETQYF. For the CDR3, the DNA is TGCGCCAGCAGCTGGGTAGTAAAGGTCCCCCAGCCCACTGGTGGGGAGACCCAGTACTTC. Drawing the rest from reference TRBV5-1 and TRBJ2-5, the complete variable domain is KAGVTQTPRYLIKTRGQQVTLSCSPISGHRSVSWYQQTPGQGLQFLFEYFSETQRNKGNFPGRFSGRQFSNSRSEMNVSTLELGDSALYLCASSWVVKVPQPTGGETQYFGPGTRLLVL.